This TCR beta chain was profiled in a study of T-cell reconstitution after alpha-beta-depleted transplantation in children. The study, taken as a whole, reports: As was reported, about two months after transplant, alpha-beta T cells came from several hundred expanded graft clones. The authors attributed T-cell counts and diversity one year after transplant mostly to newly produced T cells.

CDR3 length equals 15 residues. V was clipped by 1 base and J by 3 bases; unmatched bases: 4. This clonotype was counted between two and nine times. Its antigen remains unknown. Using unique molecular identifiers, the investigators prepared the TCRbeta library. TCRdb analysed the PCR reads with MiXCR anew, one entry per CDR3 protein. The table lists just over 200,000 distinct CDR3 sequences, about 8.2% of them singletons. The material was PBMCs, mostly from graft donor cells, obtained 360 days after TCRalphabeta/CD19-depleted stem cell transplant. The receptor's source is a male patient under 10 years old who had a stem cell transplant for acute myeloid leukemia, so the T cells may come from the graft donor. The J gene is TRBJ1-2, the V gene TRBV12-3 or TRBV12-4; 8 bases agree with TRBD1. Here the CDR3 DNA reads TGTGCCAGCAGTTTAGGGACAGGGTTTTACTATGGCTACACCTTC. This gives the protein CASSLGTGFYYGYTF.